A selection of T cell receptor beta chains follows, all from one sample in a study of blood T cells in healthy people across ages. MiXCR, applied by TCRdb to the 5' RACE reads, yields one record per CDR3 protein. The table includes about 2 million distinct CDR3 sequences, 49% detected once. The sample was blood. These receptors came from a woman in her 40s in good health. The CDR3 runs from the conserved cysteine through the conserved F or W. The D gene is left open where the match is weak. A clone size is listed for some rows: how often the clone was seen (once, few, many), or a class if it is expanded.

V gene: TRBV4-3; D gene: -; J gene: TRBJ2-1; clone size: -; CDR3 protein: CASSQPDNEQFF; CDR3 DNA: TGCGCCAGCAGCCAACCTGACAATGAGCAGTTCTTC
V gene: TRBV6-5; D gene: -; J gene: TRBJ1-5; clone size: -; CDR3 protein: CASSPEGRGGQPQHF; CDR3 DNA: TGTGCCAGCAGCCCGGAGGGCAGGGGTGGACAGCCCCAGCATTTT
V gene: TRBV5-6; D gene: TRBD1; J gene: TRBJ1-2; clone size: -; CDR3 protein: CASSLLTGGDYGYTF; CDR3 DNA: TGTGCCAGCAGCTTGTTGACAGGGGGCGACTATGGCTACACCTTC
V gene: TRBV6-1; D gene: -; J gene: TRBJ1-2; clone size: -; CDR3 protein: CASSDQRDRGYTF; CDR3 DNA: TGTGCCAGCAGTGACCAACGGGATAGGGGCTACACCTTC
V gene: TRBV6-5; D gene: TRBD1; J gene: TRBJ2-3; clone size: -; CDR3 protein: CASSKTGLGTQYF; CDR3 DNA: TGTGCCAGCAGTAAGACAGGGTTAGGTACGCAGTATTTT
V gene: TRBV28; D gene: -; J gene: TRBJ1-5; clone size: -; CDR3 protein: CASSPGGGGYQPQHF; CDR3 DNA: TGTGCCAGCAGTCCCGGGGGGGGAGGGTATCAGCCCCAGCATTTT
V gene: TRBV6-2/TRBV6-3; D gene: TRBD2; J gene: TRBJ2-1; clone size: -; CDR3 protein: CASSYYLASGGKGNEQFF; CDR3 DNA: TGTGCCAGCAGTTACTACTTGGCTAGCGGGGGAAAGGGAAATGAGCAGTTCTTC
V gene: TRBV7-9; D gene: TRBD2; J gene: TRBJ2-1; clone size: few; CDR3 protein: CASSQLAGGIDEQFF; CDR3 DNA: TGTGCCAGCAGCCAACTAGCGGGGGGGATAGATGAGCAGTTCTTC
V gene: TRBV7-2; D gene: TRBD1; J gene: TRBJ2-5; clone size: few; CDR3 protein: CASSLERGRSQETQYF; CDR3 DNA: TGTGCCAGCAGCCTAGAGAGGGGGCGTTCCCAAGAGACCCAGTACTTC
V gene: TRBV20-1; D gene: TRBD1; J gene: TRBJ2-3; clone size: -; CDR3 protein: CSAGTGDTQYF; CDR3 DNA: TGCAGTGCTGGGACAGGCGATACGCAGTATTTT
V gene: TRBV6-2/TRBV6-3; D gene: -; J gene: TRBJ2-7; clone size: -; CDR3 protein: CASSQGGLGEQYF; CDR3 DNA: TGTGCCAGCAGCCAGGGGGGACTGGGAGAGCAGTACTTC
V gene: TRBV28; D gene: TRBD1; J gene: TRBJ1-5; clone size: -; CDR3 protein: CASRLGQAYQPQHF; CDR3 DNA: TGTGCCAGCAGACTGGGACAGGCCTATCAGCCCCAGCATTTT
V gene: TRBV7-2; D gene: TRBD1; J gene: TRBJ2-1; clone size: -; CDR3 protein: CASSVGRGTGIRSYNEQFF; CDR3 DNA: TGTGCCAGCAGCGTAGGTCGCGGGACAGGGATACGTTCCTACAATGAGCAGTTCTTC
V gene: TRBV20-1; D gene: TRBD1; J gene: TRBJ1-2; clone size: -; CDR3 protein: CSAPGPARGQDGYTF; CDR3 DNA: TGCAGTGCCCCCGGCCCTGCCAGGGGGCAAGATGGCTACACCTTC
V gene: TRBV6-5; D gene: -; J gene: TRBJ2-7; clone size: few; CDR3 protein: CASSYSGSAGHLYEQYF; CDR3 DNA: TGTGCCAGCAGTTACTCGGGGTCGGCGGGACACCTATACGAGCAGTACTTC
V gene: TRBV7-9; D gene: TRBD1; J gene: TRBJ2-1; clone size: -; CDR3 protein: CASSKQGAGSYNEQFF; CDR3 DNA: TGTGCCAGCAGCAAACAGGGGGCCGGCTCCTACAATGAGCAGTTCTTC
V gene: TRBV6-2/TRBV6-3; D gene: -; J gene: TRBJ2-5; clone size: few; CDR3 protein: CASSYPLDSGVETQYF; CDR3 DNA: TGTGCCAGCAGTTACCCCCTCGACTCTGGGGTCGAGACCCAGTACTTC
V gene: TRBV24-1; D gene: -; J gene: TRBJ2-3; clone size: -; CDR3 protein: CATRRSSTETQYF; CDR3 DNA: TGTGCCACCAGAAGGAGTAGCACAGAGACGCAGTATTTT
V gene: TRBV7-9; D gene: -; J gene: TRBJ2-5; clone size: -; CDR3 protein: CASGIDGQETQYF; CDR3 DNA: TGTGCCAGCGGAATAGACGGGCAAGAGACCCAGTACTTC
V gene: TRBV7-8; D gene: TRBD1; J gene: TRBJ2-1; clone size: -; CDR3 protein: CASSYPTGGEYNEQFF; CDR3 DNA: TGTGCCAGCAGCTACCCGACAGGGGGCGAGTACAATGAGCAGTTCTTC
V gene: TRBV5-1; D gene: TRBD1; J gene: TRBJ1-1; clone size: -; CDR3 protein: CASSPRQGRGGGTEAFF; CDR3 DNA: TGCGCCAGCAGCCCGAGACAGGGTAGAGGAGGAGGCACTGAAGCTTTCTTT
V gene: TRBV27; D gene: -; J gene: TRBJ2-6; clone size: -; CDR3 protein: CASSFLPPGASVLTF; CDR3 DNA: TGTGCCAGCAGTTTCTTGCCCCCTGGGGCCAGCGTCCTGACTTTC
V gene: TRBV20-1; D gene: -; J gene: TRBJ1-2; clone size: few; CDR3 protein: CSAEGQLGYGYTF; CDR3 DNA: TGCAGTGCCGAGGGGCAGTTAGGCTATGGCTACACCTTC
V gene: TRBV5-4; D gene: -; J gene: TRBJ1-2; clone size: -; CDR3 protein: CASSRSGGLDGYTF; CDR3 DNA: TGTGCCAGCAGCCGGTCGGGGGGACTGGATGGCTACACCTTC
V gene: TRBV5-6; D gene: TRBD1; J gene: TRBJ2-5; clone size: -; CDR3 protein: CVSSQGTGGETQYF; CDR3 DNA: TGTGTCAGCAGCCAGGGGACAGGGGGAGAGACCCAGTACTTC
V gene: TRBV5-5; D gene: -; J gene: TRBJ2-7; clone size: -; CDR3 protein: CASSLASGGRLYEQYF; CDR3 DNA: TGTGCCAGCAGCTTGGCTTCCGGGGGCAGGTTGTACGAGCAGTACTTC
V gene: TRBV9; D gene: -; J gene: TRBJ2-3; clone size: -; CDR3 protein: CATDADTQYF; CDR3 DNA: TGTGCCACCGACGCAGATACGCAGTATTTT
V gene: TRBV5-1; D gene: TRBD1; J gene: TRBJ1-2; clone size: few; CDR3 protein: CASSSLGGGTYGYTF; CDR3 DNA: TGCGCCAGCAGCAGCCTGGGAGGGGGCACCTATGGCTACACCTTC
V gene: TRBV29-1; D gene: -; J gene: TRBJ1-2; clone size: -; CDR3 protein: CSSAGNYGYTF; CDR3 DNA: TGCAGCTCCGCGGGGAACTATGGCTACACCTTC
V gene: TRBV18; D gene: -; J gene: TRBJ1-4; clone size: -; CDR3 protein: CASSPPGFRGEKLFF; CDR3 DNA: TGTGCCAGCTCACCCCCGGGTTTTCGAGGTGAAAAACTGTTTTTT
V gene: TRBV27; D gene: TRBD1; J gene: TRBJ2-7; clone size: -; CDR3 protein: CASSRVGGSYEQYF; CDR3 DNA: TGTGCCAGCAGCCGGGTAGGGGGCAGCTACGAGCAGTACTTC
V gene: TRBV5-1; D gene: -; J gene: TRBJ2-5; clone size: -; CDR3 protein: CASSTDEGQRETQYF; CDR3 DNA: TGCGCCAGCAGCACCGACGAAGGACAGCGAGAGACCCAGTACTTC
V gene: TRBV15; D gene: -; J gene: TRBJ2-7; clone size: -; CDR3 protein: CATSRDGLKGFSYEQYF; CDR3 DNA: TGTGCCACCAGCAGAGATGGCTTGAAGGGTTTCTCCTACGAGCAGTACTTC
V gene: TRBV29-1; D gene: -; J gene: TRBJ2-7; clone size: -; CDR3 protein: CSVGSGGGGFYEQYF; CDR3 DNA: TGCAGCGTGGGGTCCGGAGGGGGGGGCTTCTACGAGCAGTACTTC
V gene: TRBV7-2; D gene: -; J gene: TRBJ2-7; clone size: few; CDR3 protein: CASSPQGRLRDHYEQYF; CDR3 DNA: TGTGCCAGCAGCCCTCAGGGGCGGTTAAGGGATCACTACGAGCAGTACTTC
V gene: TRBV7-9; D gene: TRBD1; J gene: TRBJ2-7; clone size: -; CDR3 protein: CASSSRRDRVAYEQYF; CDR3 DNA: TGTGCCAGCAGCTCCCGTAGGGACAGGGTGGCCTACGAGCAGTACTTC
V gene: TRBV3-1; D gene: TRBD1; J gene: TRBJ2-1; clone size: few; CDR3 protein: CASSQGDSLIPNEQFF; CDR3 DNA: TGTGCCAGCAGCCAAGGGGACAGTTTAATCCCCAATGAGCAGTTCTTC
V gene: TRBV4-1; D gene: -; J gene: TRBJ1-1; clone size: -; CDR3 protein: CASSQDAIEAFF; CDR3 DNA: TGCGCCAGCAGCCAAGACGCTATTGAAGCTTTCTTT
V gene: TRBV20-1; D gene: -; J gene: TRBJ2-1; clone size: few; CDR3 protein: CSASGRAWEQFF; CDR3 DNA: TGCAGTGCTAGTGGTCGGGCCTGGGAGCAGTTCTTC
V gene: TRBV10-3; D gene: -; J gene: TRBJ2-1; clone size: few; CDR3 protein: CAISEGGPLLNEQFF; CDR3 DNA: TGTGCCATCAGTGAAGGGGGTCCCCTTCTCAATGAGCAGTTCTTC